Below are 18 T cell receptor beta chains sequenced from a single sample in a study of shared clonotypes between healthy human individuals. Here immunoSEQ multiplex PCR was the method, and the copy in TCRdb shows in-frame clones only, minus some. The sample includes about 600,000 clones, around 97% of them seen just once. Specimen: naive CD4+ T cells sorted from blood. The subset was: CD45RA+ positively selected. These receptors were collected from a woman under 40 in good health.

The CDR3, as DNA: TGTGCCAGTAGTATGACCGGGACAAACAATCAGCCCCAGCATTTT. Residues: CASSMTGTNNQPQHF. This chain joins TRBV19 and TRBJ1-5, with a tentative D call TRBD1 (6 bases). The germline gives CDR1 LNHDA, CDR2 SQIVND (reference sequence). The V and J ends lost 3 bases and 3 bases respectively, with 12 bases between them. CDR3 length: 15 amino acids.

The chain carries TRBV18 and TRBJ1-5; the D is unclear. Germline V gene sequence: CDR1 KGHSH, CDR2 LQKENI. V lost 6 bases to trimming and J lost 4 bases, with 10 bases between them. This CDR3 comprises 13 residues. CDR3 bases: TGTGCCAGCTCCAAAGAGGGAAATCAGCCCCAGCATTTT. It codes for CASSKEGNQPQHF. Looking up the rest from reference TRBV18 and TRBJ1-5 gives the full variable domain: NAGVMQNPRHLVRRRGQEARLRCSPMKGHSHVYWYRQLPEEGLKFMVYLQKENIIDESGMPKERFSAEFPKEGPSILRIQQVVRGDSAAYFCASSKEGNQPQHFGDGTRLSIL.

The chain joins TRBV4-2 to TRBJ1-5, with TRBD1 matching 7 bases. Trimming took 3 bases from V and 4 from J; bases not matched to a gene: 6. CDR3 size: 15 residues. Germline V CDR1 and CDR2: LGHNA, YNFKEQ. CDR3 in amino acids: CASSQEGQMNQPQHF. The CDR3 nucleotides are TGTGCCAGCAGCCAGGAGGGACAGATGAATCAGCCCCAGCATTTT.

The CDR3 coding sequence is TGTGCCAGCTCACCGGGTCTGCAACAAGAGACCCAGTACTTC. Translated: CASSPGLQQETQYF. The V gene is TRBV18, the J gene TRBJ2-5, with D uncertain. V was shortened by 3 bases and J by 2 bases, with 10 bases between the two germline ends. This CDR3 contains 14 residues. Germline V gene data show CDR1 as KGHSH and CDR2 as LQKENI.

CDR3 loop: CASSIGGWNQPQHF. CDR3 sequence (DNA): TGTGCCAGTAGTATCGGCGGGTGGAATCAGCCCCAGCATTTT. This rearrangement joins TRBV19 to TRBJ1-5; D ambiguous. Germline CDR1 and CDR2: LNHDA and SQIVND (reference sequence). Trimming stripped 3 bases from V and 4 bases from J, with 10 bases between. This CDR3 contains 14 residues.

The rearrangement links TRBV30 to TRBJ2-7; a possible D gene is TRBD2 (6 bases). This CDR3 is built from 11 residues. V lost 0 bases and J lost 6, with 6 bases in between. Germline V lookup: CDR1 GTSNPN, CDR2 SVGIG (reference sequence). Here the CDR3 reads CAWSVGGEQYF. The DNA of the CDR3 is TGTGCCTGGAGTGTCGGGGGCGAGCAGTACTTC.

The DNA for the CDR3 is TGTGCAAGTCGCTCTAAGACCGGGACCGCTCCAATCCCCTTAATTCGAGGCTACGAGCAGTACTTC. Its protein is CASRSKTGTAPIPLIRGYEQYF. V usage is TRBV12-2 and J usage is TRBJ2-7. TRBV12-2 is recorded as a pseudogene. The CDR3 is 22 amino acids.

This clone was recorded only once. The chain joins TRBV28 to TRBJ1-2; 8 bases line up with TRBD1. CDR3 length: 17 amino acids. Germline V gene data show CDR1 as MDHEN and CDR2 as SYDVKM. V shed 4 bases and J 0 bases; nucleotides not matched to a gene: 10. The DNA for the CDR3 is TGTGCCAGCAGTTCCTATTCGACAGGGGTAGCTAACTATGGCTACACCTTC. It translates to CASSSYSTGVANYGYTF.

V is TRBV7-9 and J is TRBJ1-5; D remains ambiguous. With 5 bases removed from V and 2 bases from J, the gap between germline ends came to 7 bases. The CDR3 runs to 13 residues. Germline CDR1 reads SEHNR; CDR2 reads FQNEAQ (reference sequence). This CDR3 reads CASSMTGNQPQHF. CDR3 coding DNA: TGTGCCAGCAGCATGACGGGCAATCAGCCCCAGCATTTT.

V is TRBV19 and J is TRBJ2-5, with a weak D call TRBD1 (5 bases). This CDR3 region has 14 residues. Germline V CDR1 and CDR2: LNHDA, SQIVND (reference sequence). Trimming removed 3 bases at V and 0 bases at J, with 8 bases between. CDR3: CASSIQGDQETQYF. CDR3 nucleotide sequence: TGTGCCAGTAGTATCCAGGGCGACCAAGAGACCCAGTACTTC.

CDR3 bases: TGTGCCAGCAGCCGAATGCGTGGGGAAAGGACAGGAAACACCATATATTTT. It translates to CASSRMRGERTGNTIYF. The chain recombines TRBV2 with TRBJ1-3, with D perhaps TRBD1 (5 bases). This CDR3 is built from 17 residues. In germline, CDR1 is SNHLY, CDR2 FYNNEI. V was trimmed by 6 bases and J by 4 bases, leaving 22 bases between them.

The chain uses TRBV19 and TRBJ2-1; D uncertain. The germline V gene encodes CDR1 LNHDA and CDR2 SQIVND (reference sequence). The V and J ends lost 1 base and 6 bases respectively, with 13 bases between them. The CDR3 consists of 15 residues. CDR3 amino acids: CASSIVTSGFNEQFF. CDR3 DNA: TGTGCCAGTAGTATAGTAACGAGTGGTTTCAATGAGCAGTTCTTC.

The chain is built from TRBV29-1 and TRBJ2-7; 11 bases fit TRBD2. After removal of 7 bases from V and 7 bases from J, the junction contained 6 bases not matched to a gene. The CDR3 runs to 12 residues. The germline CDR1 and CDR2 sequences are SQVTM and ANQGSEA. CDR3 protein: CSATSGIGEQYF. Written as DNA, the CDR3 is TGCAGCGCGACTAGCGGGATAGGTGAGCAGTACTTC.

J is TRBJ1-3 and V is TRBV27; D remains unclear. CDR1 MNHEY and CDR2 SMNVEV come from the germline V gene (reference sequence). Trimming cost V 5 bases and J 4 bases, with 12 bases left between them. CDR3 length: 14 residues. The CDR3 nucleotides read TGTGCCAGCAGTGGAGTACCAACAGGAAACACCATATATTTT. It codes for CASSGVPTGNTIYF.

Concerning this clone: The sample has other DNA sequences that encode this CDR3 too. The chain has TRBV18 and TRBJ2-2; no firm D call. CDR1 is KGHSH and CDR2 is LQKENI in the germline V gene. The CDR3 extends over 14 amino acids. Deletions cut 2 bases from V and 5 bases from J, with 9 bases between. The CDR3 nucleotides are TGTGCCAGCTCACCAGGTTTTGGGACCGGGGAGCTGTTTTTT. Translated, it gives CASSPGFGTGELFF. The full variable domain, rest sourced from reference TRBV18 and TRBJ2-2, is NAGVMQNPRHLVRRRGQEARLRCSPMKGHSHVYWYRQLPEEGLKFMVYLQKENIIDESGMPKERFSAEFPKEGPSILRIQQVVRGDSAAYFCASSPGFGTGELFFGEGSRLTVL.

The V and J genes are TRBV6-5 and TRBJ1-5; TRBD1 matches 9 bases. Trimming at V came to 7 bases and at J to 5 bases, leaving 6 bases not matched to a gene. This CDR3 has 14 residues. Germline V gene sequence: CDR1 MNHEY, CDR2 SVGAGI. The CDR3, as DNA: TGTGCCAGCACTATCCGGGACAGGGATCAGCCCCAGCATTTT. Translated: CASTIRDRDQPQHF.

The chain employs TRBV6-6 and TRBJ1-2, with 7 bases fitting TRBD1. Germline V gives CDR1 MNHNY, CDR2 SVGAGI (reference sequence). J lost 0 bases, V lost 6 bases, and 10 bases had no gene match. The CDR3 contains 16 residues. The CDR3 sequence is CASRAGGQSPNYGYTF. The CDR3 nucleotides are TGTGCCAGCAGAGCCGGGGGACAGTCCCCTAACTATGGCTACACCTTC.

The chain recombines TRBV4-1 with TRBJ2-1, with 13 bases fitting TRBD2. The CDR3 has 16 residues. The germline V gene encodes CDR1 MGHRA and CDR2 YSYEKL. V lost 5 bases, J lost 7 bases, and 8 bases stayed unmatched. The chain's CDR3 is CASSFRTSGSVNEQFF. In nucleotides, the CDR3 is TGCGCCAGCAGCTTCCGGACTAGCGGGAGTGTTAATGAGCAGTTCTTC.